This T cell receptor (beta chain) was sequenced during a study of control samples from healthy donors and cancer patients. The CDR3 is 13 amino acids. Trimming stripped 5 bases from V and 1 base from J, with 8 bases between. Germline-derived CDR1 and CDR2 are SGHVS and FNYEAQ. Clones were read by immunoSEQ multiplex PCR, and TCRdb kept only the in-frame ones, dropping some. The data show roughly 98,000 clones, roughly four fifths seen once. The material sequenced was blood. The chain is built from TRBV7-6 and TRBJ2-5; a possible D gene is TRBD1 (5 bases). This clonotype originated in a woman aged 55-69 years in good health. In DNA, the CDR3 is TGTGCCAGCAGCCCTGGGGCCCAAGAGACCCAGTACTTC. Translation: CASSPGAQETQYF.